This T cell receptor (beta chain) came from a study of cytomegalovirus exposure and HLA in healthy donors. PCR was performed using 60 Vbeta and 13 Jbeta primers. The repertoire was sequenced with immunoSEQ multiplex PCR; TCRdb's copy has only in-frame clones and lacks some. The repertoire holds about 120,000 clones, 82% seen once, with 11% in the top ten. This clone was seen only once. Antigen specificity is unknown. Overall study findings and caveats: 16,951 TCR beta sequences were associated with HLA alleles at 0.05 false discovery rate in a later analysis. TCR beta chain V- and J-gene trimming was linked, in a later analysis, to a missense variant in DCLRE1C. Most CMV-associated TCR beta chains were later found to appear HLA-restricted. Using the classifier, cytomegalovirus status was reportedly diagnosed with high specificity and sensitivity.

The J segment lost 5 bases and the V segment lost 4 bases, leaving 11 bases of the junction unmatched. Looked up from germline, CDR1 is SGHRS and CDR2 is YFSETQ. The CDR3 spans 15 residues. Sequencing used PBMCs. The receptor comes from a male donor in good health and CMV-seropositive. The chain recombines TRBV5-1 with TRBJ1-1; 7 nucleotides align to TRBD1. Here the CDR3 reads CASSPIDRAGTEAFF. The DNA of the CDR3 is TGCGCCAGCAGCCCAATAGACAGGGCCGGGACTGAAGCTTTCTTT.